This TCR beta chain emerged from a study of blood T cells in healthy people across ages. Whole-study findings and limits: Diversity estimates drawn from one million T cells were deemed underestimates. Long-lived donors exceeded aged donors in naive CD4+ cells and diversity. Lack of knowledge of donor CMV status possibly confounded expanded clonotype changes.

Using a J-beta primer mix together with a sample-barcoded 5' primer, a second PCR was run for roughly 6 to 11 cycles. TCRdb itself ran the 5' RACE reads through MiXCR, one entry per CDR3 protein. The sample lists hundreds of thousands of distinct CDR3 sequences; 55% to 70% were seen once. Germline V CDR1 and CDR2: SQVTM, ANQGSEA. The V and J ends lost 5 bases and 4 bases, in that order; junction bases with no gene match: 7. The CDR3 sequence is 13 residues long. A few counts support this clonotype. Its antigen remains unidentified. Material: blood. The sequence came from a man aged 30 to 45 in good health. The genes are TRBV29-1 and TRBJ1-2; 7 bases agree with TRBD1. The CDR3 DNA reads TGCAGCGTTATGTGGACAGGTACCTATGGCTACACCTTC. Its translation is CSVMWTGTYGYTF.